One sample yielded the 18 T cell receptor beta chains listed below, sequenced in a study of CD8 T cells in Susac syndrome. Random-hexamer reverse transcription was applied to about 0.45 to 1 ug RNA. TCRdb reanalysed the immunoSEQ multiplex PCR reads using MiXCR and keeps one entry per CDR3 protein. The repertoire holds about 280,000 distinct CDR3 sequences, with 70% to 90% as singletons. Input material: CD8+ T cells from PBMCs. The source is a human donor with multiple sclerosis.

Here the CDR3 DNA reads TGTGCCAGCAGCTTAGGGGCAGGTGAGCAGTTCTTC. Encoded protein: CASSLGAGEQFF. The genes are TRBV7-9 and TRBJ2-1; no definite D call. Per the germline V gene, CDR1 is SEHNR and CDR2 is FQNEAQ (reference sequence). The CDR3 length is 12 residues. Between the trimmed V and J ends, which lost 1 base and 9 bases, there was a span of 7 bases.

The rearrangement links TRBV6-2 or TRBV6-3 to TRBJ2-7; D possibly matches TRBD1 or TRBD2 (6 bases each). CDR1 is MNHEY, CDR2 SVGEGT, per germline. Trimming cost V 6 bases and J 5 bases, with 23 bases left between them. The CDR3 covers 16 residues. CDR3: CASRTLRGEASDEQYF. The CDR3 bases are TGTGCCAGCAGAACCCTTAGGGGGGAAGCTTCAGACGAGCAGTACTTC.

The J gene is TRBJ1-5, the V gene TRBV27; a possible D gene is TRBD1 (5 bases). Germline values: CDR1 MNHEY, CDR2 SMNVEV (reference sequence). The CDR3 has 17 amino acids. The V and J ends lost 10 bases and 0 bases respectively, with 22 bases between them. The CDR3 region is CATSDGTGPYSNQPQHF. CDR3 in DNA: TGTGCCACCTCCGATGGAACGGGGCCGTATAGCAATCAGCCCCAGCATTTT.

The rearrangement uses TRBV10-3 and TRBJ1-2; 9 positions agree with TRBD1. The CDR3 has 16 amino acids. CDR1 is ENHRY, CDR2 SYGVKD, per germline. V was pared by 4 bases and J by 3 bases, with 9 bases of the junction left unmatched. The chain's CDR3 is CAISGQSTGGYYGYTF. The CDR3 coding sequence is TGTGCCATCAGTGGGCAATCTACAGGGGGCTACTATGGCTACACCTTC.

V usage is TRBV20-1 and J usage is TRBJ2-7, with TRBD2 as a possible D gene (5 bases). The CDR3 runs to 11 residues. Looked up from germline, CDR1 is DFQATT and CDR2 is SNEGSKA (reference sequence). V was shortened by 6 bases and J by 6 bases, with 12 bases between the two germline ends. The CDR3 region is CSAPSAGEQYF. CDR3 coding DNA: TGCAGTGCCCCCTCTGCGGGCGAGCAGTACTTC.

This chain links TRBV4-1 with TRBJ2-7; D not resolved. Germline CDR1 and CDR2: MGHRA and YSYEKL. The CDR3 is made up of 16 amino acids. The V end lost 0 bases, the J end lost 3 bases, and 15 bases lay between the germline ends. CDR3 sequence reads: CASSQDYGSRGYEQYF. CDR3 DNA sequence: TGCGCCAGCAGCCAAGATTACGGTAGTAGAGGCTACGAGCAGTACTTC.

This chain uses TRBV7-2 with TRBJ1-5, with D maybe TRBD1 (5 bases). This CDR3 is 15 amino acids long. V dropped 4 bases and J dropped 0 bases, with 10 bases sitting between them. Germline assignment: CDR1 SGHTA and CDR2 FQGNSA. Here the CDR3 reads CASSWGSYSNQPQHF. In DNA, the CDR3 is TGTGCCAGCAGCTGGGGGTCTTATAGCAATCAGCCCCAGCATTTT.

The rearrangement uses TRBV28 and TRBJ2-3; D may be TRBD2 (5 bases). V dropped 4 bases and J dropped 2 bases, with 16 bases sitting between them. CDR3 length equals 16 residues. Germline CDR1 MDHEN, CDR2 SYDVKM. The CDR3 nucleotides read TGTGCCAGCAGTTCCGTGAGGGATAGGCCCACAGATACGCAGTATTTT. Translated: CASSSVRDRPTDTQYF.

V usage is TRBV20-1 and J usage is TRBJ1-6, with 7 bases matching TRBD1. This CDR3 spans 16 amino acids. Germline lookup yields CDR1 DFQATT and CDR2 SNEGSKA (reference sequence). J lost 4 bases, V lost 3 bases, and 9 bases had no gene match. The CDR3 is CSARKTGTEYNSPLHF. The DNA of the CDR3 is TGCAGTGCTAGGAAGACAGGGACTGAATATAATTCACCCCTCCACTTT.

The chain carries TRBV20-1 and TRBJ1-5; D unresolved. V was pared by 5 bases and J by 2 bases, with 19 bases between. Germline CDR1 DFQATT, CDR2 SNEGSKA (reference sequence). The CDR3 has 16 residues. The CDR3 here is CSAQKSFWEGNQPQHF. CDR3 DNA: TGCAGTGCTCAAAAATCATTCTGGGAGGGCAATCAGCCCCAGCATTTT.

V gene TRBV7-9 combines with J gene TRBJ2-5; 11 positions match TRBD2. The germline CDR1 and CDR2 sequences are SEHNR and FQNEAQ (reference sequence). The CDR3 totals 16 residues. Trimming removed 3 bases from V and 4 bases from J; junction bases left unmatched: 7. The CDR3 DNA reads as TGTGCCAGCAGCTTTTCTAGCGGGAGGTGGCGAGAGACCCAGTACTTC. Its protein is CASSFSSGRWRETQYF.

The rearrangement joins TRBV9 to TRBJ2-1; the match to TRBD2 covers 7 bases. The CDR3 runs to 14 residues. The V and J ends lost 1 base and 6 bases, in that order; junction bases with no gene match: 4. Per germline, CDR1 SGDLS and CDR2 YYNGEE. The DNA for the CDR3 is TGTGCCAGCAGCGTACTAGCGGTCGCCAATGAGCAGTTCTTC. Translating gives CASSVLAVANEQFF.

In its sample, this clonotype was seen once. This chain uses TRBV27 with TRBJ2-1; 10 bases align to TRBD2. Trimming took 5 bases from V and 8 from J; bases not matched to a gene: 12. CDR3 length: 16 residues. Germline CDR1 reads MNHEY; CDR2 reads SMNVEV (reference sequence). CDR3 protein: CASSPRLAGRVDEQFF. The CDR3, as DNA: TGTGCCAGCAGTCCGCGACTAGCGGGCAGAGTCGATGAGCAGTTCTTC.

V and J are TRBV7-9 and TRBJ2-1; 13 bases match TRBD2. This CDR3 contains 15 residues. From germline, CDR1 is SEHNR and CDR2 FQNEAQ (reference sequence). V was pared by 5 bases and J by 8 bases, with 6 bases of the junction left unmatched. The CDR3 region is CASSPGLAGEDEQFF. CDR3 DNA sequence: TGTGCCAGCAGCCCTGGACTAGCGGGAGAGGATGAGCAGTTCTTC.

The chain has TRBV6-5 and TRBJ2-1, with 7 bases that match TRBD2. The CDR3 runs to 15 residues. Losses at the gene ends were 6 bases for V and 8 bases for J; bases not matched to a gene: 13. CDR1 and CDR2 from the germline V gene are MNHEY and SVGAGI. CDR3 protein: CASRASLAAAHEQFF. CDR3 DNA: TGTGCCAGCAGGGCGAGCCTAGCGGCCGCTCATGAGCAGTTCTTC.

The J gene is TRBJ2-1, the V gene TRBV19; D unclear. V shed 1 base and J shed 2 bases, with 12 bases lying between them. Germline CDR1 and CDR2: LNHDA and SQIVND (reference sequence). This CDR3 is built from 16 residues. Written as DNA, the CDR3 is TGTGCCAGTAGTATAGCTTCCCGACTGCCCTACAATGAGCAGTTCTTC. It encodes CASSIASRLPYNEQFF.

The chain links TRBV5-4 to TRBJ2-3; tentatively, D is TRBD1 or TRBD2 (6 bases each). The length of the CDR3 is 15 residues. The V end was cut by 3 bases, the J end by 3 bases, with 14 bases between. Germline V CDR1 and CDR2: SGHNT, YYREEE (reference sequence). DNA of the CDR3: TGTGCCAGCAGCTACCCCGGGGGCTTAACAGATACGCAGTATTTT. It codes for CASSYPGGLTDTQYF.

As DNA, the CDR3 is TGTGCCAGCAGCTCCCCCCTCGGGCAGAGGGGGGAGACCCAGTACTTC. Protein sequence: CASSSPLGQRGETQYF. The chain couples TRBV11-2 to TRBJ2-5; possible D gene TRBD1, 6 bases. This CDR3 contains 16 residues. V lost 4 bases to trimming and J lost 5 bases, with 20 bases between them. The germline gives CDR1 SGHAT, CDR2 FQNNGV.